Presented here are 21 T cell receptor beta chains from one specimen sequenced in a study of CD8+CD57+ T cells in acquired aplastic anemia. Genomic DNA constituted the template upon which TCR beta VDJ and CDR3 profiling was performed. TCRdb called the reads again in MiXCR, with one record for every CDR3 protein. The profile covers about 98,000 distinct CDR3 sequences, with 65% to 70% appearing a single time and about 62% taken by the ten largest. All sequencing subjects had displayed CD8+CD57+ cell expansion on flow cytometry. Sequenced material: sorted CD4+, CD8+, or CD8+CD57+ T cells (not recorded which) from PBMCs. These receptors came from a human donor with aplastic anemia.

The rearrangement uses TRBV10-2 and TRBJ1-6, with 7 positions matching TRBD1. The CDR3 has 13 amino acids. From germline, CDR1 is WSHSY and CDR2 SAAADI. Trimming at V came to 6 bases and at J to 8 bases, leaving 4 bases not matched to a gene. CDR3 residues: CASRRQGDSPLHF. CDR3 DNA: TGCGCCAGCAGGCGACAGGGCGATTCACCCCTCCACTTT.

The V call is TRBV7-3, the J call TRBJ2-1; tentatively, D is TRBD2 (6 bases). CDR1 is SGHTA and CDR2 is FQGTGA in the germline V gene. Deletions cut 1 base from V and 4 bases from J, with 11 bases between. The CDR3 is made up of 15 amino acids. For the CDR3, the DNA is TGTGCCAGCAGCTTAATGGGCGGGGTATACAATGAGCAGTTCTTC. The encoded protein is CASSLMGGVYNEQFF.

The chain uses TRBV20-1 and TRBJ1-2; D unresolved. Germline V gene data show CDR1 as DFQATT and CDR2 as SNEGSKA (reference sequence). The V gene lost 3 bases and the J gene lost 3 bases, with 8 bases spanning the gap. The CDR3 totals 12 residues. CDR3 coding DNA: TGCAGTGCTAGGAACACCGACTATGGCTACACCTTC. Translated: CSARNTDYGYTF.

The chain is built from TRBV20-1 and TRBJ2-7, with TRBD1 identical over 10 bases. V shed 3 bases and J 4 bases; nucleotides not matched to a gene: 3. Germline assignment: CDR1 DFQATT and CDR2 SNEGSKA (reference sequence). The CDR3 length is 13 residues. The CDR3 loop reads CSARGTGEYEQYF. DNA of the CDR3: TGCAGTGCTAGGGGGACAGGGGAGTACGAGCAGTACTTC.

This clonotype was observed a few times. This chain joins TRBV20-1 and TRBJ1-1, with D perhaps TRBD1 (6 bases). Germline lookup yields CDR1 DFQATT and CDR2 SNEGSKA (reference sequence). The CDR3 has 13 amino acids. Trimming cost V 3 bases and J 2 bases, with 10 bases left between them. In nucleotides, the CDR3 is TGCAGTGCTAGCGGACAGACAAACACTGAAGCTTTCTTT. It translates to CSASGQTNTEAFF.

This rearrangement joins TRBV19 to TRBJ1-1; tentative D call: TRBD1 (5 bases). The germline V gene encodes CDR1 LNHDA and CDR2 SQIVND (reference sequence). This CDR3 has 15 residues. Trimming took off 1 base at V and 6 bases at J, with 15 bases between the two ends. This CDR3 reads CASSIGGVRVAEAFF. In DNA form, the CDR3 reads TGTGCCAGTAGTATAGGGGGGGTGAGAGTCGCTGAAGCTTTCTTT.

This clonotype was counted at least ten times. This sequence joins TRBV7-2 and TRBJ1-6, with D unresolved. With 5 bases removed from V and 0 bases from J, the gap between germline ends came to 14 bases. Germline assignment: CDR1 SGHTA and CDR2 FQGNSA. The CDR3 has 17 residues. CDR3 loop: CASSPHATASYNSPLHF. The CDR3 DNA follows: TGTGCCAGCAGCCCCCATGCGACGGCCTCCTATAATTCACCCCTCCACTTT.

V and J are TRBV25-1 and TRBJ2-5; weak D call: TRBD2 (6 bases). The germline gives CDR1 MGHDK, CDR2 SYGVNS. The V end lost 11 bases, the J end lost 3 bases, and 19 bases lay between the germline ends. This CDR3 spans 14 amino acids. CDR3 sequence reads: CASAGFRGEETQYF. The CDR3 bases are TGTGCCTCGGCGGGGTTTCGAGGGGAAGAGACCCAGTACTTC.

V usage is TRBV24-1 and J usage is TRBJ2-7; 7 bases line up with TRBD1. The CDR3 runs to 15 residues. Germline V gene data show CDR1 as KGHDR and CDR2 as SFDVKD. Trimming at V came to 4 bases and at J to 3 bases, leaving 8 bases not matched to a gene. CDR3 region: CATSDSGQRFYEQYF. CDR3 bases: TGTGCCACCAGTGACTCGGGACAGCGATTCTACGAGCAGTACTTC.

The J gene is TRBJ2-2, the V gene TRBV10-1; 11 bases line up with TRBD2. V trimming: 6 bases; J trimming: 1 base; junction bases outside the gene matches: 4. The CDR3 extends over 16 amino acids. Germline CDR1 and CDR2: WNHNN and SYGVQD (reference sequence). Written as DNA, the CDR3 is TGCGCCAGCAGCGGGACTAGCGGAGAGAACACCGGGGAGCTGTTTTTT. This encodes CASSGTSGENTGELFF.

This clonotype has just a few counts. The rearrangement uses TRBV15 and TRBJ1-1, with D possibly TRBD1 on 6 matching bases. Germline CDR1 and CDR2: LNHNV and YYDKDF (reference sequence). The length of the CDR3 is 14 residues. V was cut by 0 bases and J by 4 bases, with 9 bases left in between. CDR3 protein: CATSREQGLTEAFF. The DNA of the CDR3 is TGTGCCACCAGCAGAGAGCAGGGGCTCACTGAAGCTTTCTTT.

This chain uses TRBV25-1 with TRBJ2-7; 8 nucleotides line up with TRBD1. Germline CDR1 and CDR2: MGHDK and SYGVNS. This CDR3 contains 14 residues. The ends lost 5 bases at V and 6 bases at J; junction bases unmatched: 9. CDR3 region: CASSSTPDRGEQYF. The DNA of the CDR3 is TGTGCCAGCAGTTCCACCCCCGACAGGGGCGAGCAGTACTTC.

The genes are TRBV20-1 and TRBJ1-2; 7 bases are a match to TRBD1. CDR3 size: 14 residues. V shed 0 bases, J shed 4 bases, and the junction held 5 bases outside the gene matches. CDR1 is DFQATT, CDR2 SNEGSKA, per germline (reference sequence). The CDR3 DNA follows: TGCAGTGCTAGAGATGGGGCAGGGGGCTATGGCTACACCTTC. This sequence encodes CSARDGAGGYGYTF.

The chain links TRBV10-3 to TRBJ1-1; perhaps TRBD1 as D (5 bases). This CDR3 region has 15 residues. V dropped 3 bases and J dropped 4 bases, with 15 bases sitting between them. CDR1 and CDR2 from the germline V gene are ENHRY and SYGVKD. CDR3 protein: CAISDARAGRTEAFF. The CDR3 nucleotides are TGTGCCATCAGTGACGCGAGGGCGGGACGCACTGAAGCTTTCTTT.

A single count supports this clonotype. V and J are TRBV6-5 and TRBJ1-2; unclear D gene. V was cut by 4 bases and J by 4 bases, with 10 bases left in between. CDR3 length: 13 residues. The germline V gene encodes CDR1 MNHEY and CDR2 SVGAGI. The CDR3 sequence is CASSWSVSYGYTF. The CDR3 DNA follows: TGTGCCAGCAGTTGGTCGGTTAGCTATGGCTACACCTTC.

The J gene is TRBJ1-6, the V gene TRBV20-1, with TRBD1 as a possible D gene (6 bases). Trimming stripped 6 bases from V and 7 bases from J, with 16 bases between. The CDR3 runs to 14 residues. Germline V gene lookup returns CDR1 DFQATT and CDR2 SNEGSKA (reference sequence). CDR3 sequence (DNA): TGCAGTGCGAGCGTGTCCGGGGGCAATTCACCCCTCCACTTT. Protein sequence: CSASVSGGNSPLHF.

The genes are TRBV7-2 and TRBJ2-1; D unresolved. The germline V gene encodes CDR1 SGHTA and CDR2 FQGNSA. Trimming left V 4 bases short and J 5 bases short, with 9 bases between. This CDR3 is 13 amino acids long. The CDR3 spells CASSSPHNNEQFF. The DNA for the CDR3 is TGTGCCAGCAGCTCCCCCCACAACAATGAGCAGTTCTTC.

The chain links TRBV10-1 to TRBJ2-1; 8 bases match TRBD2. From germline, CDR1 is WNHNN and CDR2 SYGVQD (reference sequence). Trimming cost V 6 bases and J 5 bases; bases outside gene matches: 6. This CDR3 is built from 14 residues. The CDR3 loop is CASSVSGANNEQFF. The CDR3 DNA follows: TGCGCCAGCAGCGTTAGCGGGGCGAACAATGAGCAGTTCTTC.

The genes are TRBV9 and TRBJ2-7; D tentatively fits TRBD1 or TRBD2 (5 bases each). V shed 0 bases and J shed 4 bases, with 23 bases lying between them. Germline V CDR1 and CDR2: SGDLS, YYNGEE. The CDR3 has 18 amino acids. This chain's CDR3 is CASSVAPLGVGVGYEQYF. CDR3 nucleotide sequence: TGTGCCAGCAGCGTAGCCCCCTTGGGGGTAGGAGTAGGTTACGAGCAGTACTTC.

The J gene is TRBJ2-7, the V gene TRBV29-1, with 7 bases that match TRBD1. Germline values: CDR1 SQVTM, CDR2 ANQGSEA. This CDR3 is built from 12 residues. J lost 3 bases, V lost 8 bases, and 7 bases had no gene match. This chain's CDR3 is CSIEGQNYEQYF. The CDR3 region has the DNA TGCAGCATCGAGGGACAGAACTACGAGCAGTACTTC.

As concerns this clonotype: This may be a read error, as it is one base from a much larger clone. The chain combines TRBV6-5 with TRBJ1-6; D remains ambiguous. The length of the CDR3 is 17 residues. V was trimmed by 3 bases and J by 0 bases, leaving 12 bases between them. Germline CDR1 is MNHEY and CDR2 is SVGAGI. CDR3 protein: CASSYGGRGSYNSPLHF. The CDR3, as DNA: TGTGCCAGCAGTTATGGTGGACGGGGCTCCTATAATTCACCCCTCCACTTT.